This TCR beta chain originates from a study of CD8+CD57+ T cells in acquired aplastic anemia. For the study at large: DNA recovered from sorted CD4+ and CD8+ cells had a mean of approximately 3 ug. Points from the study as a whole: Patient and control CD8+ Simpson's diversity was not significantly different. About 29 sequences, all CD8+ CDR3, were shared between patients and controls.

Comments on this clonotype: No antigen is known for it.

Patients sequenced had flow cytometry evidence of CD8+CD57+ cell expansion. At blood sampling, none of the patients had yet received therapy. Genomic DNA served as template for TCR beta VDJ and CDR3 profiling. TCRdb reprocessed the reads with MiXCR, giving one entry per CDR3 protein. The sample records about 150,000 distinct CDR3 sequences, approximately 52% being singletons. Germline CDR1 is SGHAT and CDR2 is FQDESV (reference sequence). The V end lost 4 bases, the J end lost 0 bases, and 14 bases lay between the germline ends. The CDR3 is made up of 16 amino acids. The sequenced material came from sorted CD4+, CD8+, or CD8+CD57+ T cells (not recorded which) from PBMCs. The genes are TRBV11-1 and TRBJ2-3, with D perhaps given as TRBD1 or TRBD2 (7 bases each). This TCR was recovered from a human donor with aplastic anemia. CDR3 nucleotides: TGTGCCAGCAGCTCCCAGGGGGGGACTAGCACAGATACGCAGTATTTT. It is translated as CASSSQGGTSTDTQYF. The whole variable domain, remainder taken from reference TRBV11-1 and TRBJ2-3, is EAEVAQSPRYKITEKSQAVAFWCDPISGHATLYWYRQILGQGPELLVQFQDESVVDDSQLPKDRFSAERLKGVDSTLKIQPAELGDSAMYLCASSSQGGTSTDTQYFGPGTRLTVL.